These 15 T cell receptor beta chains share one sample of origin, sequenced in a study of CD8+CD57+ T cells in acquired aplastic anemia. Genomic DNA acted as the template from which TCR beta VDJ combination and CDR3 sequence profiling were carried out. A single record per CDR3 protein comes from TCRdb applying MiXCR to the reads. The data hold roughly 58,000 distinct CDR3 sequences, with 55% observed a single time. Sample: sorted CD4+, CD8+, or CD8+CD57+ T cells (not recorded which) from PBMCs. These receptors were obtained from a human donor in good health, serving as a control.

The rearrangement joins TRBV15 to TRBJ2-7; 7 bases are shared with TRBD1. The CDR3 sequence is 15 residues long. The junction had 5 bases not matched to a gene; V was cut back by 1 base and J by 2 bases. Germline V gene lookup returns CDR1 LNHNV and CDR2 YYDKDF (reference sequence). The CDR3 nucleotides are TGTGCCACCAGCAGAGCGAGGGGACAGACCTACGAGCAGTACGTC. Protein: CATSRARGQTYEQYV.

The genes are TRBV7-2 and TRBJ2-7; perhaps D is TRBD1 or TRBD2 (5 bases each). The CDR3 is 12 amino acids. Per the germline V gene, CDR1 is SGHTA and CDR2 is FQGNSA. Between the trimmed V and J ends, which lost 5 bases and 6 bases, there was a span of 11 bases. The CDR3 sequence is CASSVPGLEQYF. CDR3 bases: TGTGCCAGCAGCGTTCCGGGGCTCGAGCAGTACTTC.

The chain has TRBV24-1 and TRBJ1-6, with D perhaps matching TRBD1 (6 bases). Trimming cost V 5 bases and J 5 bases, with 15 bases left between them. The CDR3 spans 16 residues. Germline CDR1 KGHDR, CDR2 SFDVKD. CDR3 residues: CATSASRDRHNSPLHF. The CDR3 DNA reads TGTGCCACCAGTGCCAGTAGAGACAGGCATAATTCACCCCTCCACTTT.

The genes are TRBV2 and TRBJ1-5; D is perhaps TRBD1 (5 bases). Looked up from germline, CDR1 is SNHLY and CDR2 is FYNNEI. The V end lost 5 bases, the J end lost 6 bases, and 14 bases lay between the germline ends. There are 14 residues in the CDR3. Here the CDR3 reads CASSYWGGSQPQHF. The CDR3 nucleotides read TGTGCCAGCAGTTACTGGGGGGGGAGTCAGCCCCAGCATTTT.

This clonotype was recorded a few times. The gene calls are TRBV5-1 and TRBJ2-5, with D perhaps TRBD2 (5 bases). Trimming stripped 0 bases from V and 0 bases from J, with 18 bases between. The CDR3 spans 18 residues. Germline values: CDR1 SGHRS, CDR2 YFSETQ. CDR3 region: CASSLGLLADYNQETQYF. CDR3 coding DNA: TGCGCCAGCAGCTTGGGTCTCTTGGCAGACTACAACCAAGAGACCCAGTACTTC.

The chain couples TRBV19 to TRBJ2-7; D is perhaps TRBD1 (6 bases). Trimming cost V 3 bases and J 3 bases, with 12 bases left between them. The germline gives CDR1 LNHDA, CDR2 SQIVND (reference sequence). The CDR3 runs to 14 residues. CDR3 loop: CASSIAQGHYEQYF. The CDR3 coding sequence is TGTGCCAGTAGTATCGCCCAGGGGCACTACGAGCAGTACTTC.

The chain couples TRBV2 to TRBJ2-5, with TRBD1 matching over 7 bases. This CDR3 is built from 16 residues. Germline trimming cut 5 bases from V and 3 bases from J; bases unmatched to any gene: 12. CDR1 is SNHLY, CDR2 FYNNEI, per germline. This CDR3 reads CASSFMGQKTEETQYF. The CDR3 bases are TGTGCCAGCAGTTTCATGGGACAGAAAACCGAAGAGACCCAGTACTTC.

This chain connects TRBV29-1 to TRBJ1-1; D remains ambiguous. Germline V lookup: CDR1 SQVTM, CDR2 ANQGSEA. V was clipped by 4 bases and J by 1 base, with 13 bases between them. CDR3 size: 14 residues. CDR3: CSVAKALGNTEAFF. DNA for the CDR3: TGCAGCGTTGCTAAGGCGTTAGGGAACACTGAAGCTTTCTTT. The entire variable domain, with the rest obtained from reference TRBV29-1 and TRBJ1-1, is as follows: SAVISQKPSRDICQRGTSLTIQCQVDSQVTMMFWYRQQPGQSLTLIATANQGSEATYESGFVIDKFPISRPNLTFSTLTVSNMSPEDSSIYLCSVAKALGNTEAFFGQGTRLTVV.

The genes are TRBV20-1 and TRBJ2-3; no reliable D call. Germline-derived CDR1 and CDR2 are DFQATT and SNEGSKA (reference sequence). Trimming pared 1 base from V and 0 bases from J, leaving 8 bases between. The CDR3 consists of 14 residues. CDR3 loop: CSARVDTSTDTQYF. Written as DNA, the CDR3 is TGCAGTGCTAGAGTAGATACTAGCACAGATACGCAGTATTTT.

The chain is built from TRBV10-3 and TRBJ2-5; TRBD1 is a possible D gene (5 bases). The CDR3 has 13 residues. V lost 5 bases, J lost 2 bases, and 9 bases lay in between. Germline V gene lookup returns CDR1 ENHRY and CDR2 SYGVKD. The CDR3, as DNA: TGTGCCATCAGTAGACAGCCACAAGAGACCCAGTACTTC. This sequence encodes CAISRQPQETQYF.

This clonotype was observed at least ten times. The CDR3 coding sequence is TGCAGTGCAAAACAGGGGGGTTCTCGAGGCTACACCTTC. Encoded protein: CSAKQGGSRGYTF. The chain couples TRBV20-1 to TRBJ1-2; 8 nucleotides line up with TRBD1. Trimming cost V 6 bases and J 8 bases; bases outside gene matches: 11. The CDR3 is 13 residues long. The V gene's germline CDR1 is DFQATT and CDR2 SNEGSKA (reference sequence).

The chain carries TRBV29-1 and TRBJ2-7; TRBD1 matches at 9 bases. This CDR3 spans 13 amino acids. The junction had 5 bases not matched to a gene; V was cut back by 4 bases and J by 4 bases. The germline CDR1 and CDR2 sequences are SQVTM and ANQGSEA. The CDR3 region has the DNA TGCAGCGTTGCCTACAGGGGGCTGTACGAGCAGTACTTC. As protein: CSVAYRGLYEQYF.

This clonotype was detected many times. The chain employs TRBV3-1 and TRBJ1-4; 7 nucleotides match TRBD1. The germline V gene encodes CDR1 LGHDT and CDR2 YNNKEL (reference sequence). V lost 3 bases to trimming and J lost 0 bases; unmatched junction nucleotides: 1. CDR3 length: 15 amino acids. CDR3 in DNA: TGTGCCAGCAGCCAGGGGACAGCAACTAATGAAAAACTGTTTTTT. Its translation: CASSQGTATNEKLFF. Variable domain in full (rest from reference TRBV3-1 and TRBJ1-4): DTAVSQTPKYLVTQMGNDKSIKCEQNLGHDTMYWYKQDSKKFLKIMFSYNNKELIINETVPNRFSPKSPDKAHLNLHINSLELGDSAVYFCASSQGTATNEKLFFGSGTQLSVL.

CDR3: CATSDGQGTYGYTF. Written as DNA, the CDR3 is TGTGCCACCAGTGATGGGCAGGGGACCTATGGCTACACCTTC. The V call is TRBV24-1, the J call TRBJ1-2; D is possibly TRBD1 (6 bases). The CDR3 has 14 amino acids. V dropped 3 bases and J dropped 4 bases, with 11 bases sitting between them. CDR1 KGHDR and CDR2 SFDVKD come from the germline V gene.

This clonotype was found many times. V and J are TRBV19 and TRBJ2-3; TRBD1 aligns across 7 bases. Germline values: CDR1 LNHDA, CDR2 SQIVND (reference sequence). The junction had 8 bases not matched to a gene; V was cut back by 8 bases and J by 6 bases. The CDR3 spans 13 residues. CDR3 coding DNA: TGTGCCAGTTCGGCCAGGGGGATGGATACGCAGTATTTT. Translating gives CASSARGMDTQYF.